This T cell receptor beta chain appears in the sequencing data of a study of T cells after yellow fever vaccination. Via MiXCR, TCRdb re-called the 5' RACE reads, giving one row per CDR3 protein. The sample has hundreds of thousands of distinct CDR3 sequences; 9% to 15% are singletons. Trimming left V 5 bases short and J 0 bases short, with 8 bases between. This CDR3 has 14 amino acids. In this sample, this clonotype turned up a few times. Sample: PBMCs, taken on the day of the yellow fever booster vaccination. The genes are TRBV12-3 or TRBV12-4 and TRBJ2-1; no clear D gene. The receptor was derived from a man aged 30 to 39 who received the YFV17D yellow fever vaccine. CDR3 region: CASSAKSSYNEQFF. CDR3 nucleotide sequence: TGTGCCAGCAGTGCTAAGAGCTCCTACAATGAGCAGTTCTTC.